This is a list of T cell receptor beta chains from one sample in a study of response to subunit inactivated influenza vaccine. TCRdb re-analysed the RT-PCR reads in MiXCR, keeping a single row per CDR3 protein. The sample holds around 710,000 distinct CDR3 sequences, roughly 14% seen once. The material was PBMCs from blood, obtained 14 to 15 days before vaccination. The origin of the receptors is a man in his fifties who received an inactivated influenza vaccine. Both conserved end residues are part of each CDR3. D genes are given only for firm matches. A row's size may be missing; if present it is once, few, many or a size class.

TRBV10-3	TRBJ1-5	many	-	TGTGCCGTGGGTCCGGACTCCGACGGAGTTCAGCCCCAGCATTTT	CAVGPDSDGVQPQHF
TRBV20-1	TRBJ1-2	few	-	TGCAGTGCTAGCTCAGTCGGTGGCGGGTATGGCTACACCTTC	CSASSVGGGYGYTF
TRBV5-1	TRBJ1-2	few	TRBD1	TGCGCCAGCAGCGCCGGACGGACAGGGGATGGCTACACCTTC	CASSAGRTGDGYTF
TRBV7-2	TRBJ1-2	few	-	TGTGCCAGCAGCTCCGTCGGCTATGGCTACACCTTC	CASSSVGYGYTF
TRBV4-1	TRBJ2-5	few	TRBD2	TGCGCCAGCACCCCAGACCGCGGGGGGTTCGGAGAGACCCAGTACTTC	CASTPDRGGFGETQYF
TRBV7-2	TRBJ2-7	-	TRBD2	TGTGCCAGCAGCCAAATAGGACTAGCGCGAACCTACGAGCAGTACTTC	CASSQIGLARTYEQYF
TRBV6-2/TRBV6-3	TRBJ2-7	few	-	TGTGCCAGCAGTTTTCACCGGGACCCTTACGAGCAGTACTTC	CASSFHRDPYEQYF
TRBV6-2/TRBV6-3	TRBJ2-2	-	-	TGTGCCAGCAGTTACACGGCTAACACCGGGGAGCTGTTTTTT	CASSYTANTGELFF
TRBV5-1	TRBJ2-7	-	-	TGCGCCAGCAGGTCTAGTTGGGACGAGCAGTACTTC	CASRSSWDEQYF
TRBV5-1	TRBJ2-7	many	TRBD2	TGCGCCAGCAGCCATAGCGGGAGTCGGTACGAGCAGTACTTC	CASSHSGSRYEQYF
TRBV18	TRBJ2-7	-	TRBD1	TGTGCCAGCTCACCAGGACAGGACGAGCAGTACTTC	CASSPGQDEQYF
TRBV5-1	TRBJ1-1	few	-	TGCGCCAGCAGCTTGGGTCCTGGGGAGAACACTGAAGCTTTCTTT	CASSLGPGENTEAFF
TRBV24-1	TRBJ1-1	many	-	TGTGCCACCAGTGAGGGGGGTAGGAACACTGAAGCTTTCTTT	CATSEGGRNTEAFF
TRBV29-1	TRBJ2-7	-	TRBD2	TGCAGCGTTGATGGTTTGGGACTAGAGCCCTACGAGCAGTACTTC	CSVDGLGLEPYEQYF
TRBV3-1	TRBJ2-5	once	TRBD2	TGTGCCAGCAGCCAACAAGCGGGGGGGCATGAGACCCAGTACTTC	CASSQQAGGHETQYF
TRBV30	TRBJ1-1	-	-	TGTGCCTGGAGGCCGACTAGGGGTAGAGCTTTCTTT	CAWRPTRGRAFF
TRBV18	TRBJ2-2	-	TRBD2	TGTGCCAGCTCATCAGGACTAGCGGGAGTAGGCACCGGGGAGCTGTTTTTT	CASSSGLAGVGTGELFF
TRBV19	TRBJ2-5	-	-	TGTGCCAGTAGTAAAAACGAACAAGAGACCCAGTACTTC	CASSKNEQETQYF
TRBV10-3	TRBJ2-3	-	TRBD2	TGTGCCATCAGTGAATCCCCCGGGACTAGCAGCACAGATACGCAGTATTTT	CAISESPGTSSTDTQYF
TRBV6-2/TRBV6-3	TRBJ1-1	few	-	TGTGCCAGCACCAAAGCGGGATTAACTGAAGCTTTCTTT	CASTKAGLTEAFF
TRBV5-5	TRBJ1-4	-	-	TGTGCCATCAGCCTCGGACTTAATGAAAAACTGTTTTTT	CAISLGLNEKLFF
TRBV7-2	TRBJ2-5	few	-	TGTGCCAGCAGCTACGGACGGGAAGAGACCCAGTACTTC	CASSYGREETQYF
TRBV19	TRBJ2-4	-	-	TGTGCCAGTAGTCTACAACAGGGAGCGGCGGACATTCAGTACTTC	CASSLQQGAADIQYF
TRBV12-3/TRBV12-4	TRBJ2-5	few	TRBD2	TGTGCCAGCAGTTCTACTGGGAGGGTTCAAGAGACCCAGTACTTC	CASSSTGRVQETQYF
TRBV6-1	TRBJ1-3	few	TRBD1	TGTGCCAGCAGTACCCGGACAGGCTCTTCTGGAAACACCATATATTTT	CASSTRTGSSGNTIYF
TRBV7-8	TRBJ2-7	few	TRBD2	TGTGCCAGCAGGTCCCCGAGGGGTGTTTGGGCTAGCGGGGGTTACGAGCAGTACTTC	CASRSPRGVWASGGYEQYF
TRBV6-5	TRBJ2-2	-	TRBD2	TGTGCCAGCAGTTATTCGGGGACTAGGGGAAGAGGGGAGCTGTTTTTT	CASSYSGTRGRGELFF
TRBV7-9	TRBJ1-6	few	-	TGTGCCAGCAGCCCTGGACAAAGCTCCTATAATTCACCCCTCCACTTT	CASSPGQSSYNSPLHF
TRBV7-9	TRBJ1-3	-	-	TGTGCCAGCAGCTTAACCGACGGCAACACCATATATTTT	CASSLTDGNTIYF
TRBV20-1	TRBJ2-7	-	-	TGCAGTGCTAGAGAGGGCATGGTTCCCTACGAGCAGTACTTC	CSAREGMVPYEQYF
TRBV7-2	TRBJ2-3	-	TRBD2	TGTGCCAGCAGCTTAAGAGTACTAGCGGGGGTATCAGATACGCAGTATTTT	CASSLRVLAGVSDTQYF
TRBV5-1	TRBJ2-5	few	-	TGCGCCAGCAGCTTGGTCGGGTTAAACCAAGAGACCCAGTACTTC	CASSLVGLNQETQYF
TRBV12-3/TRBV12-4	TRBJ2-1	few	-	TGTGCCAGCACGCGCGGGGCGCGTTACAATGAGCAGTTCTTC	CASTRGARYNEQFF
TRBV3-1	TRBJ2-7	few	-	TGTGCCAGCAGCCAGAGACACCGTAGGGACGAGCAGTACTTC	CASSQRHRRDEQYF
TRBV7-2	TRBJ2-7	few	TRBD1	TGTGCCAGCAGCTTATATTTGTCGGGACAGGGCTACGAGCAGTACTTC	CASSLYLSGQGYEQYF
TRBV7-2	TRBJ2-3	few	-	TGTGCCAGCAGCGAAGGGGGAGGGATAGATACGCAGTATTTT	CASSEGGGIDTQYF
TRBV6-1	TRBJ2-3	few	-	TGTGCCAGCAGTGGTGGGTCTATCCCAGATACGCAGTATTTT	CASSGGSIPDTQYF
TRBV20-1	TRBJ1-2	-	-	TGCAGTGCTAGCCGGGTTGGGGGCGGCTACACCTTC	CSASRVGGGYTF
TRBV3-1	TRBJ2-3	few	-	TGTGCCAGCAGCCAGAGGTCAGCGGCAGCAGATACGCAGTATTTT	CASSQRSAAADTQYF
TRBV6-1	TRBJ2-7	-	-	TGTGCCAGCACAAAAACCCGGGACTACGAGCAGTACTTC	CASTKTRDYEQYF
TRBV18	TRBJ2-5	-	-	TGTGCCAGCTCACCGCCCGAGGGAGAGACCCAGTACTTC	CASSPPEGETQYF
TRBV7-6	TRBJ2-2	once	-	TGTGCCAGCAGCTTAGCGGGGGTGGCGGCGGACACCGGGGAGCTGTTTTTT	CASSLAGVAADTGELFF
TRBV19	TRBJ2-5	-	TRBD1	TGTGCCAGTAGAAACAGGGACAGGGCTGTGGGAGAGACCCAGTACTTC	CASRNRDRAVGETQYF
TRBV11-1	TRBJ2-5	-	TRBD2	TGTGCCAGCAGCCGGGGGACTAGCGGGAGTTATTTAATTATAGAGACCCAGTACTTC	CASSRGTSGSYLIIETQYF
TRBV4-3	TRBJ2-3	many	-	TGCGCCAGCAGCCGCCTTGAGGGGGGAGAAAAGGGAGATACGCAGTATTTT	CASSRLEGGEKGDTQYF
TRBV24-1	TRBJ1-2	few	TRBD1	TGTGCCACCAGCCCGGGACAGGGAAGGTATGGCTACACCTTC	CATSPGQGRYGYTF
TRBV12-3/TRBV12-4	TRBJ2-1	few	TRBD2	TGTGCCAGCAGTTTGACTAGCGGGGTGCATGAGCAGTTCTTC	CASSLTSGVHEQFF
TRBV29-1	TRBJ2-1	few	-	TGCAGCGTTTTAGTCCTGGCTGGGGGGTACAGTGAGCAGTTCTTC	CSVLVLAGGYSEQFF
TRBV12-3/TRBV12-4	TRBJ2-3	few	TRBD1	TGTGCCAGCAGTTTCGCAGGGGGCTGGGCAGATACGCAGTATTTT	CASSFAGGWADTQYF